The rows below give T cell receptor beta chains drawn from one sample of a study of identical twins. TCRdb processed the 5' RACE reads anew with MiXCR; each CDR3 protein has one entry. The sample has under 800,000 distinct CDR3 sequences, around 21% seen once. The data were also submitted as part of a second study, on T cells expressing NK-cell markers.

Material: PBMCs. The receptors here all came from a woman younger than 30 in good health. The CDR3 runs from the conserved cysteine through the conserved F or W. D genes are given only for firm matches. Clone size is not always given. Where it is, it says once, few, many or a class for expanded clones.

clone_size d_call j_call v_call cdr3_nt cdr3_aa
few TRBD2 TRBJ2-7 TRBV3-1 TGTGCCAGCAGCCTTTTTGGGACTAGCGGCTACGAGCAGTACTTC CASSLFGTSGYEQYF
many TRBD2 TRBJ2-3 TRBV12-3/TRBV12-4 TGTGCCAGCAGTTTGCGCGGACTAGCGGTCAGCACAGATACGCAGTATTTT CASSLRGLAVSTDTQYF
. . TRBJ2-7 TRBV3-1 TGTGCCAGCAGCCCGGGGCCCACGTTGGGTCACGAGCAGTACTTC CASSPGPTLGHEQYF
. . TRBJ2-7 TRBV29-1 TGCAGCGTTGATATTCAGGGTTCCTACGAGCAGTACTTC CSVDIQGSYEQYF
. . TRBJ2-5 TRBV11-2 TGTGCCAGCAGTGCGAGGGTAGAGACCCAGTACTTC CASSARVETQYF
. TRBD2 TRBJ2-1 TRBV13 TGTGCCAGCAGCTTAGCTGTTGGAAGCGGGAGAGGGGGGGAAGACTCCTACAATGAGCAGTTCTTC CASSLAVGSGRGGEDSYNEQFF
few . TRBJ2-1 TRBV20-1 TGCAGTGCTAGAGTCCTAGCGTCGGAGAGCTACAATGAGCAGTTCTTC CSARVLASESYNEQFF
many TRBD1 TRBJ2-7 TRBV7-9 TGTGCCAGCAGTCCCAGGGGGACGTACGAGCAGTACTTC CASSPRGTYEQYF
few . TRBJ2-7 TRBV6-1 TGTGCCAGCAGAAATCCCAGGGTGAGGCCCTACGAGCAGTACTTC CASRNPRVRPYEQYF
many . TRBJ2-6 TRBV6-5 TGTGCCAGCAGTTACGGCCCACCTGGGGCCAACGTCCTGACTTTC CASSYGPPGANVLTF
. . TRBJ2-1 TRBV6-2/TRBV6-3 TGTGCCAGCAAAGACTTTGGTGAGCAGTTCTTC CASKDFGEQFF
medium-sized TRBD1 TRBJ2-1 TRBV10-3 TGTGCCATCGCCCATCCCGGGACAGGTCCAGACAATGAGCAGTTCTTC CAIAHPGTGPDNEQFF
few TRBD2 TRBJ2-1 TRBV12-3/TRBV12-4 TGTGCCAGCAGTCTTGGGACTAGTAGTAAGAATGAGCAGTTCTTC CASSLGTSSKNEQFF
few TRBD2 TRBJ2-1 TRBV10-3 TGTGCCATCAGTGAGGGAGGACTAGGATCCTACAATGAGCAGTTCTTC CAISEGGLGSYNEQFF
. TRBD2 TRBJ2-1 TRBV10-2 TGCGCCAGCAGGGCACTAGCGGGGGTACTTCATGAGCAGTTCTTC CASRALAGVLHEQFF
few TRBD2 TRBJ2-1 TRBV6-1 TGTGCCAGCGCTCTAGCGGACCTGTACAATGAGCAGTTCTTC CASALADLYNEQFF
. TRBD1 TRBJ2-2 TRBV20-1 TGCAGTGCTTCAGGGGGCTACGGGGAGCTGTTTTTT CSASGGYGELFF
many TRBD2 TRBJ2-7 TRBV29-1 TGCAGCGTTCCACGGACTAGCGGCGGCGAGCAGTACTTC CSVPRTSGGEQYF
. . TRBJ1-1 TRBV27 TGTGCCAGCAGTCTCCTGACTCTGAACACTGAAGCTTTCTTT CASSLLTLNTEAFF
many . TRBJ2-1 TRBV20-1 TGCAGTGCTATTGAAGGGGGATCCTACAATGAGCAGTTCTTC CSAIEGGSYNEQFF
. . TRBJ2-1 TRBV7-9 TGTGCCAGCAGCTTTCGGGGGGCCCAAAACAATGAGCAGTTCTTC CASSFRGAQNNEQFF
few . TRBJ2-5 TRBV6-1 TGTGCCAGCAGTGGGTTTCCGGGCCGGTGGGAAGAGACCCAGTACTTC CASSGFPGRWEETQYF
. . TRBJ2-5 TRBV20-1 TGCAGTGCTAGAGTCGGGGGACACAACCAAGAGACCCAGTACTTC CSARVGGHNQETQYF
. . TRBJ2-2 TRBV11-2 TGTGCCAGCCGAGGGGGGGCCGGGGAGCTGTTTTTT CASRGGAGELFF
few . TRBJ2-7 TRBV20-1 TGCAGTGCCTATCCCCGGGGAAACGAGCAGTACTTC CSAYPRGNEQYF
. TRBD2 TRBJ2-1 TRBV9 TGTGCCAGCAGCGTAGCCGGGACTAGCGGGAGTGAGCAGTTCTTC CASSVAGTSGSEQFF
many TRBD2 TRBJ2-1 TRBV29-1 TGCAGCGTCCCTGAGCGGGGGAGCTCCTACAATGAGCAGTTCTTC CSVPERGSSYNEQFF
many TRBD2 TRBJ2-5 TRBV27 TGTGCCAGCGCCGGGACTAGCCTAAAGACCCAGTACTTC CASAGTSLKTQYF
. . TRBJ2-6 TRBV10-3 TGTGCCATCAGTTCGGGGACCAGGTCTGGGGCCAACGTCCTGACTTTC CAISSGTRSGANVLTF
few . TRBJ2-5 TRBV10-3 TGTGCCATCAGTGAGCTGCAAGAGACCCAGTACTTC CAISELQETQYF
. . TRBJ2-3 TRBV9 TGTGCCAGCAATCGAGGGGGGGCGGGAGATACGCAGTATTTT CASNRGGAGDTQYF
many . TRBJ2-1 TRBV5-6 TGTGCCAGCAGCGTAGTAGGTGAGCAGTTCTTC CASSVVGEQFF
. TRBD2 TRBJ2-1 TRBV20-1 TGCAGTGGGGGCGGGGCTAGCGGGACGAATGAGCAGTTCTTC CSGGGASGTNEQFF
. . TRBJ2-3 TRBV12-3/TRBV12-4 TGTGCCAGCACCTCCGGTCTAGGGGGGGGGGGTTCAGATACGCAGTATTTT CASTSGLGGGGSDTQYF
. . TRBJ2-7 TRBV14 TGTGCCAGCAGCCGCAACCCCGGGGGTACCTACGAGCAGTACTTC CASSRNPGGTYEQYF
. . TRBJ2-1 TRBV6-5 TGTGCCAGCAGTTACTCGCCCGGGGCCACCTACAATGGGCAGTTCTTC CASSYSPGATYNGQFF
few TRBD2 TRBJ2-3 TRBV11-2 TGTGCCAGCAGGTCCACTAGCGGTTCTCAGGGAGATACGCAGTATTTT CASRSTSGSQGDTQYF
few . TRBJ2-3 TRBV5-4 TGTGCCAGCAGCTTTATTCGTAATTTCGGCGGGCAAAGGGCGGTAGATACGCAGTATTTT CASSFIRNFGGQRAVDTQYF
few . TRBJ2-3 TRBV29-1 TGCAGCGTCCCTGCCCAGGGATCTCCTAGCACAGATACGCAGTATTTT CSVPAQGSPSTDTQYF
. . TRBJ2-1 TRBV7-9 TGTGCCAGCAGCTTAGTCCGGGATGTGAAGGATGAGCAGTTCTTC CASSLVRDVKDEQFF
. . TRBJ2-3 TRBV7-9 TGTGCCAGCAGCCGGGAACTGGCTATAAGGCAGTATTTT CASSRELAIRQYF
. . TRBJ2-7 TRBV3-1 TGTGCCAGCAGCCAAGAGCTTGGCCCAAACTCCTACGAGCAGTACTTC CASSQELGPNSYEQYF
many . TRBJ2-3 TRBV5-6 TGTGCCAGCAGCCCATTTAGGGGGGCGGGGGTGACAGATACGCAGTATTTT CASSPFRGAGVTDTQYF
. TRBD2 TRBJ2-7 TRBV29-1 TGCAGCGTTGGGTCCGCCGGCGGGGGGAGCGGGGAGCAGTACTTC CSVGSAGGGSGEQYF
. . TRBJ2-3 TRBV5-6 TGTGCCAGCCTCGTGCAGACCACAGATACGCAGTATTTT CASLVQTTDTQYF
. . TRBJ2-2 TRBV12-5 TGTGCTAGTGGCCGTCGAGGGCCTAGGGGCGGGGAGCTGTTTTTT CASGRRGPRGGELFF
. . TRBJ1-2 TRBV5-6 TGTGCCAGCAGCTTGTTTGAGGGGAGCTATGGCTACACCTTC CASSLFEGSYGYTF
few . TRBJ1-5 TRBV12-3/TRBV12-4 TGTGCCAGCAGTTTTAGCCATCAGCCCCAGCATTTT CASSFSHQPQHF
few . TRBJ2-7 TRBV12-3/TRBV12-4 TGTGCCAGCAGTTTCTCTAGAGAGCAGTACTTC CASSFSREQYF
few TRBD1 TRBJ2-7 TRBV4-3 TGCGCCAGCAGCCAAGAGGACAGGACAGGGGGCCACGAGCAGTACTTC CASSQEDRTGGHEQYF
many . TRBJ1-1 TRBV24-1 TGTGCCACCAGTGATTTGCAAAGGGGTTCGTGCACTGAAGCTTTCTTT CATSDLQRGSCTEAFF
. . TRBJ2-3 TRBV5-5 TGTGCCAGCAGCCTACTCGGGACTTTCACAGATACGCAGTATTTT CASSLLGTFTDTQYF
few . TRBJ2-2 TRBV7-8 TGTGCCAGCAGCATAGGGGGGTCAACCGGGGAGCTGTTTTTT CASSIGGSTGELFF
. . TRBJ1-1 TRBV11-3 TGTGCCAGCAGCAGAACCGATCTAAGGGGTGACACTGAAGCTTTCTTT CASSRTDLRGDTEAFF
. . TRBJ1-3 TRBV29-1 TGCAGCGTTGAACGCTTGGGATCTGGAAACACCATATATTTT CSVERLGSGNTIYF
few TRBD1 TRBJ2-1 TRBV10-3 TGTGCCATCAGCACTACGGACAGGGAGCAGTTCTTC CAISTTDREQFF